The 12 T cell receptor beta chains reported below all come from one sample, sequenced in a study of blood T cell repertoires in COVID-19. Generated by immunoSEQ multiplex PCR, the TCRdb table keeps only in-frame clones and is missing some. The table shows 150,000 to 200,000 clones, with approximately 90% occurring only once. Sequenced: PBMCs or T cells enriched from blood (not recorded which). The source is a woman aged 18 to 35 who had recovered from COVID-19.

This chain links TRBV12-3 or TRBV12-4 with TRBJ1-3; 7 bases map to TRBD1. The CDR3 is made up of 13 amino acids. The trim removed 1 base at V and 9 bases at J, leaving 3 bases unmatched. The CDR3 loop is CASSLETGSTIYF. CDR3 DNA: TGTGCCAGCAGTTTAGAGACAGGGAGCACCATATATTTT.

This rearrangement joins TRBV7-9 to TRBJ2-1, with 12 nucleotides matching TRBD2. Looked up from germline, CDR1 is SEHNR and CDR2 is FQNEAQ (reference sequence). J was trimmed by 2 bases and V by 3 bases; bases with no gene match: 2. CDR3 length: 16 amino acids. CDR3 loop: CASSFRTSGAYNEQFF. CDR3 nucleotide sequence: TGTGCCAGCAGCTTCCGGACTAGCGGGGCCTACAATGAGCAGTTCTTC.

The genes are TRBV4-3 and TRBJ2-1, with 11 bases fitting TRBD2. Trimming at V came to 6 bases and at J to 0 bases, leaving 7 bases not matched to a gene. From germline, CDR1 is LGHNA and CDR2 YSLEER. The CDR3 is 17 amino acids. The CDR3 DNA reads TGCGCCAGCAGTACTAGCGGGAGTGGGTTCTCCTACAATGAGCAGTTCTTC. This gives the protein CASSTSGSGFSYNEQFF.

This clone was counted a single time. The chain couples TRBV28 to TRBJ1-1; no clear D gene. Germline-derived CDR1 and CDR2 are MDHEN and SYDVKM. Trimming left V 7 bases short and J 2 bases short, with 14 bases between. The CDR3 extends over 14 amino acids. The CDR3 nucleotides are TGTGCCAGCAAACCCACCCTCAGAAACACTGAAGCTTTCTTT. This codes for CASKPTLRNTEAFF.

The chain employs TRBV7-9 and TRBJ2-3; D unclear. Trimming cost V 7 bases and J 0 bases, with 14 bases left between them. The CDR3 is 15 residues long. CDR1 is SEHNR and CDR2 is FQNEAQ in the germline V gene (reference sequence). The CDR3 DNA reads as TGTGCCAGCACCCAACACGCTTCTAGCACAGATACGCAGTATTTT. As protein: CASTQHASSTDTQYF.

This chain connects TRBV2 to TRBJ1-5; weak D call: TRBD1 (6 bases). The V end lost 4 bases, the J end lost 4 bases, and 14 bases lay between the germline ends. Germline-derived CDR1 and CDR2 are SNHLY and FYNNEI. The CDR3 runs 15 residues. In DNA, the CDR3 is TGTGCCAGCAGTGGGAGCCAAGGGGGAAATCAGCCCCAGCATTTT. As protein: CASSGSQGGNQPQHF.

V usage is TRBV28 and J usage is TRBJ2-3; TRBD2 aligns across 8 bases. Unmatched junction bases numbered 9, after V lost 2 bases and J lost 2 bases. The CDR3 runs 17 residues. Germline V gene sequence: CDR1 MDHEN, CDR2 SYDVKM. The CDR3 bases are TGTGCCAGCAGTTTACGGACCGCGGGAGGTTTCACAGATACGCAGTATTTT. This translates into CASSLRTAGGFTDTQYF.

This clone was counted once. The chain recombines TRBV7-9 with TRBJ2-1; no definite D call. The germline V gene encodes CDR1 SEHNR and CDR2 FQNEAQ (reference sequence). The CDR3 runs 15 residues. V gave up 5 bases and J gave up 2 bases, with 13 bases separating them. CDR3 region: CASSPAQRAYNEQFF. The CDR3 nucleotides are TGTGCCAGCAGCCCGGCCCAGCGAGCCTACAATGAGCAGTTCTTC.

The CDR3 coding sequence is TGTGCCAGTAGTATTTCGTACGGGAACTCACCCCTCCACTTT. This codes for CASSISYGNSPLHF. The rearrangement uses TRBV19 and TRBJ1-6; D remains unclear. There are 14 residues in the CDR3. Trimming cost V 3 bases and J 10 bases, with 13 bases left between them. The germline CDR1 and CDR2 sequences are LNHDA and SQIVND (reference sequence).

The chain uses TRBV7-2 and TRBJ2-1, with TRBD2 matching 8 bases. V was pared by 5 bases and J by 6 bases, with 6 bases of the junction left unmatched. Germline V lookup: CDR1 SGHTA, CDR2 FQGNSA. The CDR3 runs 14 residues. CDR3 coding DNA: TGTGCCAGCAGCCAAGGACTAGCAACCAATGAGCAGTTCTTC. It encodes CASSQGLATNEQFF.

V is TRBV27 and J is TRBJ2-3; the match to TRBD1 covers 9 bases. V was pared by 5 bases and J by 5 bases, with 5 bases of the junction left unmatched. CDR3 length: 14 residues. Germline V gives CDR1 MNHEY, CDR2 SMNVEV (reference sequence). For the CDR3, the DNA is TGTGCCAGCAGTAGGGGACAGGGTATAGATACGCAGTATTTT. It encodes CASSRGQGIDTQYF.

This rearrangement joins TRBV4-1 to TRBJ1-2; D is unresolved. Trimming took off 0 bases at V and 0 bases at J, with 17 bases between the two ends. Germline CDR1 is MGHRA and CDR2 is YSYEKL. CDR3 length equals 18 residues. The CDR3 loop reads CASSQDRGEERANYGYTF. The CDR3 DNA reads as TGCGCCAGCAGCCAAGATCGAGGAGAAGAGAGGGCTAACTATGGCTACACCTTC.